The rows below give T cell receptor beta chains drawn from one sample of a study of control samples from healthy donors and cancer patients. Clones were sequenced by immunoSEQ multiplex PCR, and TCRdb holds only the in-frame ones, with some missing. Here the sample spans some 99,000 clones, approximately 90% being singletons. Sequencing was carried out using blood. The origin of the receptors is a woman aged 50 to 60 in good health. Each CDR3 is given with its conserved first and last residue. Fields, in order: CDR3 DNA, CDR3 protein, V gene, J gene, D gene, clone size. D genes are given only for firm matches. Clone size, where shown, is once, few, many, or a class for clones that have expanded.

TGTGCCAGCAGCTTAGATGGAGCGGGAGGAGGAGAGACCCAGTACTTC	CASSLDGAGGGETQYF	TRBV7-2	TRBJ2-5	TRBD2	.
TGTGCCAGCAGCTCGGGACAGGACCAATACTTC	CASSSGQDQYF	TRBV7-9	TRBJ2-5	TRBD1	.
TGTGCCAGCAGCGGATTCGGGGGAGTGACCTACAATGAGCAGTTCTTC	CASSGFGGVTYNEQFF	TRBV5-6	TRBJ2-1	.	.
TGTGCCAGTAGTATGGGAGGCGGTAGGGATGAAAAACTGTTTTTT	CASSMGGGRDEKLFF	TRBV19	TRBJ1-4	.	.
TGCGCCAGCAGCGGGACAGGGCCTTCATCCTACGAGCAGTACTTC	CASSGTGPSSYEQYF	TRBV5-1	TRBJ2-7	TRBD1	.
TGTGCCAGCACTCCTGGGCGGTCCGATGAAAAACTGTTTTTT	CASTPGRSDEKLFF	TRBV7-9	TRBJ1-4	.	.
TGTGCCAGCAGCGGCAGCGGTGGGGGGCCAGAGACCCAGTACTTC	CASSGSGGGPETQYF	TRBV5-4	TRBJ2-5	.	.
TGTGCCAGCAGCCAAGTCAAAGGGACTAGCGGACCCGATGATTATTTTAATAAGTTCTTC	CASSQVKGTSGPDDYFNKFF	TRBV3-1/TRBV3-2	TRBJ2-1	TRBD2	.
TGTGCCAGCAGCCAAACGACAGGGACCCACGAGCAGTACTTC	CASSQTTGTHEQYF	TRBV3-1/TRBV3-2	TRBJ2-7	TRBD1	few
TGTGCCAGCAGCCCGGCGGGAGGAAACACCATATATTTT	CASSPAGGNTIYF	TRBV14	TRBJ1-3	.	.
TGTGCCAGCATTCCTGGACAGGGAGGAAACGAGCAGTACTTC	CASIPGQGGNEQYF	TRBV2	TRBJ2-7	TRBD1	.
TGTGCCAGCCAGACGGTTGGCGGCACTGAAGCTTTCTTT	CASQTVGGTEAFF	TRBV2	TRBJ1-1	.	.
TGTGCCAGTAGTCCTCGACAGACCCTCTACGAGCAGTACTTC	CASSPRQTLYEQYF	TRBV19	TRBJ2-7	.	.
TGTGCCAGCAGCTCCGGGGCAGGCTTCTATAATTCACCCCTCCACTTT	CASSSGAGFYNSPLHF	TRBV7-9	TRBJ1-6	.	many
TGTGCCACTACGGGAGTCCGGGAAACTGAAGCTTTCTTT	CATTGVRETEAFF	TRBV28	TRBJ1-1	.	.
TGTGCCACCAGTGATTTAGGAGGGGGAGGACAGCCCCAGCATTTT	CATSDLGGGGQPQHF	TRBV24-1	TRBJ1-5	.	.
TGTGCCAGCAGCCAAGAGTCGGGCTTCCTAGCCAAAAACATTCAGTACTTC	CASSQESGFLAKNIQYF	TRBV3-1/TRBV3-2	TRBJ2-4	.	.
TGTGCCTGGAGTGCCGGTCGGGGCTATGGCTACACCTTC	CAWSAGRGYGYTF	TRBV30	TRBJ1-2	.	.
TGTGCCAGCAGCCAAGACCCCTTATCTAGCGGGAGGGTTTACAATGAGCAGTTCTTC	CASSQDPLSSGRVYNEQFF	TRBV14	TRBJ2-1	TRBD2	.
TGTGCCAGCAGCCCCGGGGGGGATGGCTCCTACGAGCAGTACTTC	CASSPGGDGSYEQYF	TRBV5-5	TRBJ2-7	TRBD2	.
TGTGCCAGCAGCCAAGTAGGATGGGCAGATACGCAGTATTTT	CASSQVGWADTQYF	TRBV14	TRBJ2-3	.	.
TGTGCCAGCAGTGAAGAAGGGGAAAGCTACACCTTC	CASSEEGESYTF	TRBV2	TRBJ1-2	.	.
TGTGCCAGCAGCTGGACCGGGACAGGGGCCGAAGCTTTCTTT	CASSWTGTGAEAFF	TRBV11-2	TRBJ1-1	TRBD1	.
TGTGCCTGGAGTGTAGGTGGATTGGGCAATCAGCCCCAGCATTTT	CAWSVGGLGNQPQHF	TRBV30	TRBJ1-5	.	.
TGTGCCAGCAGCGTAGATAGCGGGGGGAACACAGATACGCAGTATTTT	CASSVDSGGNTDTQYF	TRBV9	TRBJ2-3	TRBD2	.
TGTGCCAGCAGCTTATTTCTGATTCGGGGGCCCCCTGAAGCTTTCTTT	CASSLFLIRGPPEAFF	TRBV11-2	TRBJ1-1	.	once
TGTGCCAGCTCACCCGAGGGGGCTAGGGGTTATGGCTACACCTTC	CASSPEGARGYGYTF	TRBV18	TRBJ1-2	TRBD1	.
TGTGCCAGCAGCTGGAAGGTGGTAGCAGGGGCCAATGAGCAGTTCTTC	CASSWKVVAGANEQFF	TRBV7-9	TRBJ2-1	.	.
TGTGCCAGTAGTATAGTGGGACTGAACACTGAAGCTTTCTTT	CASSIVGLNTEAFF	TRBV19	TRBJ1-1	.	.
TGTGCCAGTACCTCATGGGCAGGACGGAACACTGAAGCTTTCTTT	CASTSWAGRNTEAFF	TRBV19	TRBJ1-1	.	.
TGCAGCGTTGCGAACTTCTACGAGCAGTACTTC	CSVANFYEQYF	TRBV29-1	TRBJ2-7	.	once
TGTGCCAGCAGTCCCCTTAGTAGCGCCCCAGGTCGGCAGTTCTTC	CASSPLSSAPGRQFF	TRBV27	TRBJ2-1	.	.
TGCGCCAGCAGCCAAGATCTTCTAGCGGGAGTCGTCTCCTACAATGAGCAGTTCTTC	CASSQDLLAGVVSYNEQFF	TRBV4-3	TRBJ2-1	TRBD2	.
TGTGCCTGGAGCGCTCAGGGGGGCTCCTACAATGAGCAGTTCTTC	CAWSAQGGSYNEQFF	TRBV30	TRBJ2-1	.	.
TGTGCCACCATCGATTCGGACAGGCGCGGCGAGACCCAGTACTTC	CATIDSDRRGETQYF	TRBV19	TRBJ2-5	TRBD1	.
TGTGCCAGCAGCTTGGGGCGGGGGGCGCATAGCCCAGCTTTCTTT	CASSLGRGAHSPAFF	TRBV5-6	TRBJ1-1	.	.
TGTGCCAGCAGTTACCTGGGGCCCTCGGGCACTGAAGCTTTCTTT	CASSYLGPSGTEAFF	TRBV6-5	TRBJ1-1	.	.
TGTGCCAGCAGCCAACCCGGAGGCCCGGGGACTGAAGCTTTCTTT	CASSQPGGPGTEAFF	TRBV3-1/TRBV3-2	TRBJ1-1	.	.
TGTGCTAGTGGAAGAGGACAGGCTCCGCTCGAGCAGTACTTC	CASGRGQAPLEQYF	TRBV12-5	TRBJ2-7	TRBD1	.
TGCGCCAGCAGCCAAAATGCGGCGGACAGGGGCACAGATACGCAGTATTTT	CASSQNAADRGTDTQYF	TRBV4-3	TRBJ2-3	TRBD1	.
TGTGCCAGCAGAGGACGGGGGGGCACCGGGGAGCTGTTTTTT	CASRGRGGTGELFF	TRBV6-6	TRBJ2-2	TRBD2	once
TGTGCCAGCAGCAATATCAGGACAGGGACCTCCTACGAGCAGTACTTC	CASSNIRTGTSYEQYF	TRBV7-9	TRBJ2-7	TRBD1	.
TGTGCCAGCTCCACTCGGGCTACAGCGAGCACCGGGGAGCTGTTTTTT	CASSTRATASTGELFF	TRBV27	TRBJ2-2	.	.